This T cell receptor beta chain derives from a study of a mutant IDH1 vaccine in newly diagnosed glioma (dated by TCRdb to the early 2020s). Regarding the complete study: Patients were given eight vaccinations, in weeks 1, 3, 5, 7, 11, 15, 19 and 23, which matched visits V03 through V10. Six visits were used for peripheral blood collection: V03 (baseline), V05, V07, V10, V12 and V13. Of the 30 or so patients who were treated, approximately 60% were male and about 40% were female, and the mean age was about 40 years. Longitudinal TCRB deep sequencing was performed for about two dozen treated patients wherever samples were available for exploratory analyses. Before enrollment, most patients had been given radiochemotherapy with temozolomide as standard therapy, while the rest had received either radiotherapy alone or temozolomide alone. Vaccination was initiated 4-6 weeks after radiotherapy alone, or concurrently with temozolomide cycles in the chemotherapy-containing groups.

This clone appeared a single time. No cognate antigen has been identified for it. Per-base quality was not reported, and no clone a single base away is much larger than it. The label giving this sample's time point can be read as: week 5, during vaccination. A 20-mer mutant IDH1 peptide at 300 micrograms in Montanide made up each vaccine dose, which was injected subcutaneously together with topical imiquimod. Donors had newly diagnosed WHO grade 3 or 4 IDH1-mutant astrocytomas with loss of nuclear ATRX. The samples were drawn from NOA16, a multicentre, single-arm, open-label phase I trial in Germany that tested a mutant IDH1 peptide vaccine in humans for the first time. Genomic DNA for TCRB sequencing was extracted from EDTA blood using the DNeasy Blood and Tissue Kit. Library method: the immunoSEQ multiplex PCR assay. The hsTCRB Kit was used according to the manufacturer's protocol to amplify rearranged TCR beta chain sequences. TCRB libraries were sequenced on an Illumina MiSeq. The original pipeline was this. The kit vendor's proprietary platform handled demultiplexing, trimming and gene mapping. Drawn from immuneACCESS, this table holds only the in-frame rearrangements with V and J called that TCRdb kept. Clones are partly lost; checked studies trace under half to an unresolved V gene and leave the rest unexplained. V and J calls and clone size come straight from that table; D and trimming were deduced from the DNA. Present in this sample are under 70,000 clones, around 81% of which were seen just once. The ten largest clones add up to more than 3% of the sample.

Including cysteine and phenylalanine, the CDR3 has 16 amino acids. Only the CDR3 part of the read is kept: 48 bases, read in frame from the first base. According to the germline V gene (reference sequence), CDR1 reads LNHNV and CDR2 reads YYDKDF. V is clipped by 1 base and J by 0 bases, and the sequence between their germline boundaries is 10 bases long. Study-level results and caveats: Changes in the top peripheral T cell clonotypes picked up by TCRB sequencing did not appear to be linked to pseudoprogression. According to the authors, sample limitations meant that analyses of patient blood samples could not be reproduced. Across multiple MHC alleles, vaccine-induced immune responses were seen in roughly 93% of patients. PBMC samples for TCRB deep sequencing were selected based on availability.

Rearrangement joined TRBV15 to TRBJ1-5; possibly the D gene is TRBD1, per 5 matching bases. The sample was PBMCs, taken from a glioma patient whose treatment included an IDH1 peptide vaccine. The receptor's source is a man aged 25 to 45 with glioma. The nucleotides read TGTGCCACCAGCAGAGGGGGGGGAGATAGCAATCAGCCCCAGCATTTT. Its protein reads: CATSRGGGDSNQPQHF.